This passage covers 21 T cell receptor beta chains from one sample sequenced in a study of blood T cell repertoires in COVID-19. The protocol was immunoSEQ multiplex PCR, while the TCRdb copy is restricted to in-frame clones and leaves out a portion. The profile shows 120,000 or so clones, 70% to 90% of them singletons. The specimen was peripheral blood. The receptors come from a human donor in a cohort sampled during active COVID-19.

This chain joins TRBV10-1 and TRBJ2-1; TRBD2 matches at 7 bases. From germline, CDR1 is WNHNN and CDR2 SYGVQD (reference sequence). The CDR3 consists of 14 residues. The junction had 7 bases not matched to a gene; V was cut back by 4 bases and J by 7 bases. CDR3 region: CASSGPGGRNEQFF. The CDR3 region has the DNA TGCGCCAGCAGTGGCCCGGGGGGAAGGAATGAGCAGTTCTTC.

This chain links TRBV6-1 with TRBJ2-7; D may be TRBD1 (6 bases). From germline, CDR1 is MNHNS and CDR2 SASEGT. V was shortened by 6 bases and J by 4 bases, with 10 bases between the two germline ends. The CDR3 is 12 residues long. CDR3 residues: CASRQTGYEQYF. CDR3 nucleotides: TGTGCCAGCAGACAAACAGGGTACGAGCAGTACTTC.

V gene TRBV5-4 combines with J gene TRBJ1-3; the D is unclear. V was cut by 4 bases and J by 3 bases, with 8 bases left in between. The CDR3 extends over 13 amino acids. Germline V gene sequence: CDR1 SGHNT, CDR2 YYREEE (reference sequence). The CDR3 loop is CASSPPGGNTIYF. The DNA of the CDR3 is TGTGCCAGCAGCCCCCCCGGTGGAAACACCATATATTTT.

The rearrangement joins TRBV30 to TRBJ2-5; no clear D. Deletions cut 2 bases from V and 0 bases from J, with 7 bases between. This CDR3 has 13 amino acids. The germline CDR1 and CDR2 sequences are GTSNPN and SVGIG (reference sequence). The CDR3 loop is CAWSYLNQETQYF. For the CDR3, the DNA is TGTGCCTGGAGTTACTTAAACCAAGAGACCCAGTACTTC.

V and J are TRBV2 and TRBJ2-5, with TRBD2 as a possible D gene (6 bases). The germline CDR1 and CDR2 sequences are SNHLY and FYNNEI. CDR3 length: 14 amino acids. The ends were cut back, 8 bases at V and 5 bases at J, with 18 bases in the middle. CDR3 sequence (DNA): TGTGCCAGCGAACCCGGGGGACTGCAGGAGACCCAGTACTTC. Amino acids: CASEPGGLQETQYF.

This chain links TRBV27 with TRBJ1-2; D ambiguous. The CDR3 length is 17 residues. Trimming took 0 bases from V and 8 from J, leaving 22 bases between them. CDR1 MNHEY and CDR2 SMNVEV come from the germline V gene (reference sequence). CDR3 in amino acids: CASSLSSGTLRAKGYTF. The CDR3 DNA reads as TGTGCCAGCAGTTTATCGAGCGGAACGTTGCGGGCTAAGGGCTACACCTTC.

This sequence joins TRBV19 and TRBJ1-1, with 8 positions matching TRBD1. The germline V gene has CDR1 LNHDA and CDR2 SQIVND (reference sequence). The CDR3 totals 17 residues. The trim removed 7 bases at V and 0 bases at J, leaving 13 bases unmatched. CDR3 residues: CASTTQGAGLLNTEAFF. In nucleotides, the CDR3 is TGTGCCAGTACAACCCAGGGGGCGGGGTTGTTGAACACTGAAGCTTTCTTT.

This clone appeared a single time. The V call is TRBV28, the J call TRBJ1-1, with a weak D call TRBD1 (6 bases). V gave up 4 bases and J gave up 1 base, with 13 bases separating them. From germline, CDR1 is MDHEN and CDR2 SYDVKM. The CDR3 sequence is 15 residues long. The CDR3 region is CASSSLDRSNTEAFF. The CDR3 nucleotides are TGTGCCAGCAGTTCATTAGACAGGTCGAACACTGAAGCTTTCTTT.

The chain employs TRBV7-9 and TRBJ2-7, with a tentative D call TRBD2 (5 bases). V gave up 1 base and J gave up 6 bases, with 19 bases separating them. CDR1 is SEHNR and CDR2 is FQNEAQ in the germline V gene (reference sequence). The CDR3 sequence is 16 residues long. The CDR3 DNA sequence: TGTGCCAGCAGCTTAGTACCGACTATTGAATGGCTCGAGCAGTACTTC. Its translation is CASSLVPTIEWLEQYF.

V and J are TRBV7-8 and TRBJ1-5; TRBD1 matches 8 bases. Unmatched junction bases numbered 5, after V lost 4 bases and J lost 3 bases. Germline lookup yields CDR1 SGHVS and CDR2 FQNEAQ. The CDR3 loop spans 15 amino acids. The CDR3 bases are TGTGCCAGCAGCTCACCGGGACAGGTCAATCAGCCCCAGCATTTT. The encoded protein is CASSSPGQVNQPQHF. The variable domain in full, completed from reference TRBV7-8 and TRBJ1-5, reads GAGVSQSPRYKVAKRGQDVALRCDPISGHVSLFWYQQALGQGPEFLTYFQNEAQLDKSGLPSDRFFAERPEGSVSTLKIQRTQQEDSAVYLCASSSPGQVNQPQHFGDGTRLSIL.

This chain connects TRBV3-1 (or the pseudogene TRBV3-2) to TRBJ1-1; D not resolved. V was cut by 4 bases and J by 4 bases, with 13 bases left in between. The CDR3 spans 14 residues. Germline V gene data show CDR1 as LGHDT and CDR2 as YNNKEL (reference sequence). The CDR3 loop is CASSPLEGLTEAFF. CDR3 in DNA: TGTGCCAGCAGCCCCCTTGAGGGCCTCACTGAAGCTTTCTTT.

This chain connects TRBV6-5 to TRBJ1-3; 7 nucleotides align to TRBD1. The V gene's germline CDR1 is MNHEY and CDR2 SVGAGI. This CDR3 comprises 15 residues. J lost 3 bases, V lost 6 bases, and 8 bases had no gene match. The DNA for the CDR3 is TGTGCCAGCAGCAGGGGGTCGGGCGATGGAAACACCATATATTTT. It yields the protein CASSRGSGDGNTIYF.

This clone was seen only once. The V call is TRBV6-2 or TRBV6-3, the J call TRBJ2-2; tentatively, D is TRBD2 (6 bases). V lost 2 bases and J lost 5, with 15 bases in between. Germline CDR1 is MNHEY and CDR2 is SVGEGT. The CDR3 consists of 16 residues. CDR3 residues: CASSYLGGGRTGELFF. The DNA for the CDR3 is TGTGCCAGCAGTTACCTTGGGGGAGGTAGGACCGGGGAGCTGTTTTTT.

CDR3 bases: TGCACCAGCAGCCAAGCGGAGTCGAACACCGGGGAGCTGTTTTTT. The encoded protein is CTSSQAESNTGELFF. The chain joins TRBV1 to TRBJ2-2; the tabulated D call, TRBD2, remains unverified against the DNA. TRBV1 represents a pseudogene. The CDR3 is 15 amino acids.

V is TRBV7-2 and J is TRBJ1-2; D ambiguous. CDR1 SGHTA and CDR2 FQGNSA come from the germline V gene. V lost 1 base, J lost 3 bases, and 6 bases lay in between. The CDR3 contains 13 residues. The DNA for the CDR3 is TGTGCCAGCAGCTTAGACGAGTACTATGGCTACACCTTC. This gives the protein CASSLDEYYGYTF.

V and J are TRBV12-5 and TRBJ2-1, with 9 nucleotides matching TRBD1. CDR3 length: 15 residues. Germline CDR1 and CDR2: LGHNT and FRNRAP. V trimming: 6 bases; J trimming: 6 bases; junction bases outside the gene matches: 9. CDR3 nucleotide sequence: TGTGCTAGTGGAAGCGGGACAGGGAGGGTCAATGAGCAGTTCTTC. Translation gives CASGSGTGRVNEQFF.

This clone was seen a single time. The V gene is TRBV14, the J gene TRBJ2-1; maybe TRBD1 (5 bases). This CDR3 comprises 11 residues. V lost 2 bases, J lost 15 bases, and 11 bases lay in between. CDR1 and CDR2 from the germline V gene are SGHDN and FVKESK. The CDR3 here is CASSQLAGWFF. The CDR3 DNA is TGTGCCAGCAGCCAACTGGCAGGGTGGTTCTTC. The full variable domain, in which reference TRBV14 and TRBJ2-1 provide the parts outside the CDR3, is EAGVTQFPSHSVIEKGQTVTLRCDPISGHDNLYWYRRVMGKEIKFLLHFVKESKQDESGMPNNRFLAERTGGTYSTLKVQPAELEDSGVYFCASSQLAGWFFGPGTRLTVL.

V gene TRBV18 combines with J gene TRBJ1-2, with D possibly TRBD1 on 6 matching bases. V was shortened by 3 bases and J by 4 bases, with 15 bases between the two germline ends. The CDR3 loop spans 15 amino acids. Germline V gene data show CDR1 as KGHSH and CDR2 as LQKENI. The CDR3 nucleotides read TGTGCCAGCTCACCCCCCCAGGGGCAGCTCTATGGCTACACCTTC. This gives the protein CASSPPQGQLYGYTF.

This clone was observed a single time. The gene calls are TRBV10-3 and TRBJ2-6; D is possibly TRBD2 (5 bases). The CDR3 is 16 amino acids. V was clipped by 0 bases and J by 2 bases, with 8 bases between them. Germline loops: CDR1 ENHRY, CDR2 SYGVKD. CDR3 sequence (DNA): TGTGCCATCAGTGAGTCGACCGGGGCTGGGGCCAACGTCCTGACTTTC. Translated, it gives CAISESTGAGANVLTF.

The chain uses TRBV4-1 and TRBJ1-2, with D perhaps matching TRBD1 (6 bases). This CDR3 is 14 amino acids long. Trimming shortened V by 1 base and J by 3 bases, and 9 bases separated the two germline ends. Germline CDR1 is MGHRA and CDR2 is YSYEKL. The CDR3 DNA reads TGCGCCAGCAGCCAAGTGGGGGCCCACTATGGCTACACCTTC. Translation gives CASSQVGAHYGYTF.

The chain is built from TRBV9 and TRBJ1-1, with D unclear. Germline values: CDR1 SGDLS, CDR2 YYNGEE. The V and J ends lost 3 bases and 3 bases respectively, with 6 bases between them. The CDR3 runs 12 residues. Here the CDR3 DNA reads TGTGCCAGCAGCGGAGGAGACACTGAAGCTTTCTTT. Its translation: CASSGGDTEAFF. Filled out from reference TRBV9 and TRBJ1-1, the complete variable domain reads DSGVTQTPKHLITATGQRVTLRCSPRSGDLSVYWYQQSLDQGLQFLIQYYNGEERAKGNILERFSAQQFPDLHSELNLSSLELGDSALYFCASSGGDTEAFFGQGTRLTVV.